This T cell receptor beta chain was found in a study of shared clonotypes between healthy human individuals (dated by TCRdb to 2018 to 2021). In terms of the full investigation: Three men and a couple of women, aged 18 to 49 years, made up the cohort. Per donor, leukapheresis produced somewhere between about 0.9 and 9 billion PBMCs. Per donor, three plates each were used for CD4 naive and CD4 memory, two for CD8 naive, and one for CD8 memory. To increase sequencing depth and limit assay-specific biases, different laboratories used diverse techniques to prepare libraries and sequence TCR repertoires. The study deeply sequenced blood TCR repertoires of about 5 healthy adults to estimate repertoire size and the extent of clonotype sharing between individuals.

To note about this clone: This clone's antigen is unknown. Per-nucleotide qualities are absent, and no much larger clonotype sits a single base away.

From the cysteine through the phenylalanine, the CDR3 covers 16 amino acids. The retained sequence is limited to the CDR3, 48 bases, with the frame set at the first base. According to the germline V gene (reference sequence), CDR1 reads GTSNPN and CDR2 reads SVGIG. The V end loses 2 bases and the J end loses 1 base, and a stretch of 15 bases separates them. The donors were healthy, HIV-negative adults who had no recently reported acute infections or vaccinations. All donors were Caucasian adults living in Nashville, Tennessee, USA. CD4+ T cells were enriched by magnetic negative selection, after which naive cells were positively selected on CD45RA and the negative fraction was taken as the memory subset. Blood was collected by leukapheresis, and PBMCs were isolated by Ficoll-Histopaque density gradient centrifugation and then cryopreserved in liquid nitrogen vapor phase. Analytical flow cytometry was used to check the purity and quantity of each magnetically sorted T cell population. Genomic DNA was isolated from every sorted fraction and measured by UV absorbance on a Nanodrop 2000c.

Using the deep immunoSEQ assay, TCR CDR3 regions were amplified from genomic DNA by multiplex PCR. Extracted genomic DNA from each cell subset was spread evenly across all wells of several immunoSEQ 96-well plates, with each plate serving as a replicate. For sorted subsets, roughly 200 ng of genomic DNA, equivalent to 30,000 or so T cell genomes, went into each replicate PCR. Purified libraries were measured with a Qubit 3.0 fluorometer, size-checked on a Bioanalyzer 2100, and measured again with the KAPA Library Quantification kit. Every immunoSEQ 96-well plate was sequenced on a separate single-read 150-cycle Illumina NextSeq 550 flow cell. The authors' pipeline ran thus. The immunoSEQ output contained only junctional sequences without quality scores, so filtering could not match that applied to full-length reads. To assign V/J genes and CDR3, sequences were annotated using PyIR, a Python wrapper for IgBLAST v1.9, with IMGT germline references. Any read was removed if the V/J assignment was weak (E-value above 1e-6), the CDR3 was missing, or the read contained stop codons, out-of-frame junctions, or ambiguous translated residues. V3J clonotypes were defined as sequences sharing an identical inferred V gene, J gene, and CDR3 amino acid sequence. Percentage overlap between repertoires was calculated by dividing the number of shared unique clonotypes by the size of the smaller repertoire. Repertoire richness was assessed with RTK rarefaction, the Chao1 estimator, and Recon v2.1 estimates of unobserved clonotypes. For all TCRbeta clonotypes obtained by the gDNA method from four donors, generation probabilities were computed with OLGA. This immuneACCESS table, as held by TCRdb, lists in-frame sequences with V and J called but not all clones. Of the missing ones, under half trace to an unresolved V gene in checked studies; the others have no known cause. For V, J and clone size, that table is used; D and trimming come from the DNA. This sample lists under 2,500,000 clones; approximately 94% were detected once. Around 0.13% of the sample comes from the top ten.

What the study reported, not specific to this receptor: Naive subsets generally had larger estimated clonotype richness than memory subsets. Sharing across a few donors was observed for approximately 5% of naive CD4, 3% to 4% of naive CD8, 2% to 2.5% of memory CD4, and around 0.44% of memory CD8 clonotypes. Even with the large sequencing depth, rarefaction of the sorted-subset datasets indicated that sequencing was incomplete. Sampling was restricted to blood, and TCR repertoires in tissues likely differ from the TCR repertoires found in blood. Based on pairwise subsampling, the degree of clonotype sharing among donors was expected to be affected by sequencing depth. Because the study included a small number of donors, the genetic and exposure-history diversity represented was limited. Clonotypes shared by all four sorted-subset donors showed higher generation probabilities than non-shared clonotypes.

The TCR sequence derives from a man aged 18 to 29 in good health. The material sequenced was naive CD4+ T cells sorted from blood. The intended sense of this specimen's cell subset or site label: CD45RA+ positively selected. The rearrangement combines TRBV30 with TRBJ1-5, with the D gene not clear enough to name. In nucleotides, the sequence is TGTGCCTGGAGTAGAGGAGGGCGGGTGAGCAATCAGCCCCAGCATTTT. Its protein is CAWSRGGRVSNQPQHF.